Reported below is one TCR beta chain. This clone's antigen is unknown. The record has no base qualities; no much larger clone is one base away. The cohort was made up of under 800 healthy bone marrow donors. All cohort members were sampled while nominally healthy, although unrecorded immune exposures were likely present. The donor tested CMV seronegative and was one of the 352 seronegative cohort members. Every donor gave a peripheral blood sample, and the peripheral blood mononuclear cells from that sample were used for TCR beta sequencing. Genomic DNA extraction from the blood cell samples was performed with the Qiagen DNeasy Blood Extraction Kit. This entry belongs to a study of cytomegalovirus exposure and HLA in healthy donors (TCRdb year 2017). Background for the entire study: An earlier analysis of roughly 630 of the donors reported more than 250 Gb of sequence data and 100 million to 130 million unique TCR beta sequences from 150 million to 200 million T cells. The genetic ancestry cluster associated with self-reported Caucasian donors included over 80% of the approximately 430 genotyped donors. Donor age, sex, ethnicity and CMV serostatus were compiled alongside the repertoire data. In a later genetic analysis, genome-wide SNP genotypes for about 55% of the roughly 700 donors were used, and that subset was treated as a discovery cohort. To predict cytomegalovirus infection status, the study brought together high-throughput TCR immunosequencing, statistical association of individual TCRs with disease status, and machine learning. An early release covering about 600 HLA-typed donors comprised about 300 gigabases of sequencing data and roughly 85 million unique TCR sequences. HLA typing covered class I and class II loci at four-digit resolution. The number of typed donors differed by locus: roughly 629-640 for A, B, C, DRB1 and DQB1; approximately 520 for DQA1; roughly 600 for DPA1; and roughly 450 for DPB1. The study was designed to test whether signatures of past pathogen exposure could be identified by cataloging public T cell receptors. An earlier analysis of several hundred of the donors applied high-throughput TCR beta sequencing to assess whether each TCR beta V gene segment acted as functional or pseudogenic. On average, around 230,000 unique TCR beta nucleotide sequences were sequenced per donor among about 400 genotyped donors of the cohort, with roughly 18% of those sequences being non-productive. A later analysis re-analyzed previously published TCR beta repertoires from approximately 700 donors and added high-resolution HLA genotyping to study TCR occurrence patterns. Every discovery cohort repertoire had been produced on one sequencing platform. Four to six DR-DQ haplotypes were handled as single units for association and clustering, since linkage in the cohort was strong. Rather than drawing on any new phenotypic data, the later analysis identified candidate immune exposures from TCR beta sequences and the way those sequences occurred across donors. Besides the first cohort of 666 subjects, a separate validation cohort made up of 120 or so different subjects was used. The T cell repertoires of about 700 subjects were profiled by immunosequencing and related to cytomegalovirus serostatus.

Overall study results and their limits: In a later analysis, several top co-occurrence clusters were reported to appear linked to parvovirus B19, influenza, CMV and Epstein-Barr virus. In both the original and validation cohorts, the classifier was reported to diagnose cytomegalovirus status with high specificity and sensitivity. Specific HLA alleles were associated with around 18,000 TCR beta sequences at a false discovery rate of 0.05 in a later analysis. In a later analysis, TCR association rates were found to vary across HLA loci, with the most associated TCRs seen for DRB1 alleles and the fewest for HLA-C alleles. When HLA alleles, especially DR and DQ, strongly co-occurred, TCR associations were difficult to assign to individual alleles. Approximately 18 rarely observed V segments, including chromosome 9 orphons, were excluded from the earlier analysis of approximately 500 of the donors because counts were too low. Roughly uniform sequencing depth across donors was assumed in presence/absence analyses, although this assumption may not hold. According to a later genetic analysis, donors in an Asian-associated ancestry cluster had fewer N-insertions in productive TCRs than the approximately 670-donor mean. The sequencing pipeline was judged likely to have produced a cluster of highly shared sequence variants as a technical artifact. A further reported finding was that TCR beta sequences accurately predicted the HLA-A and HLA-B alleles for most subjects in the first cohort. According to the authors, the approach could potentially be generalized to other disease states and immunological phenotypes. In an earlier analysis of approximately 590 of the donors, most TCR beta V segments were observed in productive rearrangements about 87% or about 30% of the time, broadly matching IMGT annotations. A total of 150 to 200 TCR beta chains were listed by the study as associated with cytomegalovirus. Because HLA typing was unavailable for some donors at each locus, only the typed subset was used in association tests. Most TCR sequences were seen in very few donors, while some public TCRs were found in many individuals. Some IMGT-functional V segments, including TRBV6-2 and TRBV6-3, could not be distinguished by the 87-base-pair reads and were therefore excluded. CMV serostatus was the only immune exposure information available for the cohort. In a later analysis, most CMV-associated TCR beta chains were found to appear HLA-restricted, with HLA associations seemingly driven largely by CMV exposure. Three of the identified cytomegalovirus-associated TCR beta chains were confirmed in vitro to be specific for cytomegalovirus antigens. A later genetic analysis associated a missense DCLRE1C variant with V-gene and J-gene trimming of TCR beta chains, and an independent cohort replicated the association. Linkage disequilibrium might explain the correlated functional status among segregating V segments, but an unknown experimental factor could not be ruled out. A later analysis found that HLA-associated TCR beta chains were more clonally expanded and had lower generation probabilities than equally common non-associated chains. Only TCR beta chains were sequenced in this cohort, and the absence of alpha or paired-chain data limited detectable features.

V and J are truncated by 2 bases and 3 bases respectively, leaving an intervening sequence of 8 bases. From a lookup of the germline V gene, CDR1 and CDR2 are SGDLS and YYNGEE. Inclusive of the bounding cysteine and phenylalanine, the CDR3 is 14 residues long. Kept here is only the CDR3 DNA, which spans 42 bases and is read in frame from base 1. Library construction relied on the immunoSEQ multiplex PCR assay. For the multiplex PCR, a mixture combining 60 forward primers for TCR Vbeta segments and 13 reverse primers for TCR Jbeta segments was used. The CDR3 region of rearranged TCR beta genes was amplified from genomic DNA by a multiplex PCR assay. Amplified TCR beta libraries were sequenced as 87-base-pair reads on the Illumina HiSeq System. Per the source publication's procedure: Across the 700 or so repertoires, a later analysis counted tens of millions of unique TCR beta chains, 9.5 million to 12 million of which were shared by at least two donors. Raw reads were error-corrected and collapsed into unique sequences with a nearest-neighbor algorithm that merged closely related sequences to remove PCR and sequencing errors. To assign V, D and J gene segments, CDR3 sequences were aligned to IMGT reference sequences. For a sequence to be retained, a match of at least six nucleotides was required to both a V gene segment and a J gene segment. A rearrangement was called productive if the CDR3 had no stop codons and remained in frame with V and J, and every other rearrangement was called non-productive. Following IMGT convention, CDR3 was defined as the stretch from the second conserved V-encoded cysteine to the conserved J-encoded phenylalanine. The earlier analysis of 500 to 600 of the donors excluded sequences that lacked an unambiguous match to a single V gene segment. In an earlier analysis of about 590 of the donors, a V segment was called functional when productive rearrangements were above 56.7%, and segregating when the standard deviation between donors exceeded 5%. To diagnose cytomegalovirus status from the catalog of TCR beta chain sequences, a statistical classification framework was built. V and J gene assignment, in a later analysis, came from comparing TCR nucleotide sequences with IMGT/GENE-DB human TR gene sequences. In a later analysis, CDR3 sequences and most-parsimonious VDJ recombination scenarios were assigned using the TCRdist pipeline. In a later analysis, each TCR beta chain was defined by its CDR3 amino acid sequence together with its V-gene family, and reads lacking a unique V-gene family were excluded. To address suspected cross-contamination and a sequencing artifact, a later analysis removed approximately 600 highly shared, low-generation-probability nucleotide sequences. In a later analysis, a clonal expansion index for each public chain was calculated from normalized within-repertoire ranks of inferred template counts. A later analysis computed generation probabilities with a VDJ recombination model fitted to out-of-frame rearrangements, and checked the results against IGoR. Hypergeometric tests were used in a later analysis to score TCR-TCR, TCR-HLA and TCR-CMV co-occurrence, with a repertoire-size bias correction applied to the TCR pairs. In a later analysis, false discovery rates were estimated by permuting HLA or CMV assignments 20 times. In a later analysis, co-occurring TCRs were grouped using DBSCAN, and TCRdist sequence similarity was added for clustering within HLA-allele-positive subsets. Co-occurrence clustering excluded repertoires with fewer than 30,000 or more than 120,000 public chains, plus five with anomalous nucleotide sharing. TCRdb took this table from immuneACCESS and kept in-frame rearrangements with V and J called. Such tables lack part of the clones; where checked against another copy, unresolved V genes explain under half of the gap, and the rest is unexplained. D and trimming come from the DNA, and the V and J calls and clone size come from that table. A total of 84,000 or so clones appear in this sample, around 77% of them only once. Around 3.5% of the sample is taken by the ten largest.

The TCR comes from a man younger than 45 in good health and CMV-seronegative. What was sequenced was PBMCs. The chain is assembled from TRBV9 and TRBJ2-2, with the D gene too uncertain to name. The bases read TGTGCCAGCAGCGTTCACATTGACACCGGGGAGCTGTTTTTT. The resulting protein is CASSVHIDTGELFF.